This T cell receptor (beta chain) appears in the sequencing data of a study of memory CD4+ T cells and cytomegalovirus serostatus (dated by TCRdb to the late 2010s). Regarding the complete study: The cohort included around 35 healthy adults from Belgium, of whom 9 were CMV seropositive and approximately 25 were CMV seronegative. To replicate a published TCR-based CMV serostatus classifier, the study sequenced CD4+ memory TCRbeta repertoires from a Belgian cohort whose cytomegalovirus serostatus was known.

A FACSAria II was used to sort memory CD4+ T cells, defined as single viable CD3+CD4+CD8-CD45RO+ cells. CMV serostatus was determined with a Roche Elecsys assay detecting serum IgG against CMV pp150, pp28, p38 and p52. After thawing, total CD4+ T cells were enriched by positive selection with CD4 magnetic microbeads. The samples came from a different study that was designed specifically to examine the CD4+ T cell memory repertoire. Following standard operating procedures, peripheral blood mononuclear cells were isolated and cryopreserved, while serum was kept at -80 degrees C. CD3-PerCP (BW264/56), CD4-APC (RPA-T4), CD45RO-PE (UCHT1) and CD8-Pacific Orange (3B5) antibodies were used for staining, and non-viable cells were excluded with Sytox blue. Regarding this clone: The antigen it recognizes is unknown. No base-level quality is on record; no much larger clone is a single base apart.

General conclusions and limits of the study: The results were interpreted as suggesting that the CMV-associated TCR signature is largely present in the CD4+ memory repertoire. For CMV serostatus prediction, a median bootstrapped AUC of approximately 0.95 was reached with the original framework, and a median bootstrapped AUC of approximately 0.9 was reached with a US-trained random forest. On the Belgian cohort, the classifier based on the original framework reached a median bootstrapped AUC of nearly 0.96, with a 95% CI of 0.76-1.00. Only CD4+CD45RO+ memory cells were sequenced, in contrast to the original study, in which naive and memory CD4+ and CD8+ populations were covered. Of around 160 previously reported CMV-associated TCRbeta sequences, some 73 appeared in the CD4+ memory repertoires, each in one to five individuals.

Genomic DNA was extracted from sorted cells with the Quick-DNA Microprep Kit. Amplification of TCRbeta DNA was done with the immunoSEQ hsTCRbeta kit, following the protocol from the manufacturer. TCRbeta libraries were sequenced on an Illumina MiSeq instrument. On the study's bioinformatics: Once out-of-frame sequences had been removed, some 2 million distinct TCRbeta sequences were left, which works out to an average of about 67,000 per individual. Each individual was scored according to the count of approximately 170 previously reported CMV-associated TCRbeta sequences and the total productive distinct TCRbeta count. A beta-binomial model was reimplemented in Python, and scikit-learn random forests with default parameters were trained on US cohort data. Classifier performance on the Belgian cohort was summarized as median AUC with percentile confidence intervals over 10,000 bootstrap iterations. Here the immuneACCESS table is served through TCRdb, limited to in-frame sequences with V and J called. Missing clones are a known gap in these copies; in checked studies unresolved V genes cover under half, and the rest lacks a known reason. D and trimming were read from the DNA, whereas the V and J calls and clone size are those reported in that table. This sample lists about 60,000 clones; over 65% were detected once. Under 3% of the sample is in the top ten clones.

The germline V gene (reference sequence) gives CDR1 as DFQATT and CDR2 as SNEGSKA. Including cysteine and phenylalanine, the CDR3 has 10 amino acids. This entry keeps only the CDR3 DNA: 30 bases, framed from base 1. Between the V and J ends, shortened by 3 bases and 16 bases respectively, the junction contains 13 bases. Material: memory CD4+ T cells from blood. The chain links TRBV20-1 with TRBJ1-5; TRBD1 is perhaps the D gene, given 5 matching bases. This clonotype originated in an adult in good health and CMV-seropositive. The nucleotides read TGCAGTGCTAGGGGACTGGGAAACCATTTT. Its amino acids are CSARGLGNHF.